The source of this TCR beta chain is a study of post-analysis software for immune sequencing data (dated by TCRdb to between 2015 and 2016). With respect to the entire study: The recorded disease courses included relapsing-remitting, secondary progressive and progressive-relapsing multiple sclerosis, and some patients had no subtype annotation. Patient repertoires were compared against about twelve previously published healthy control repertoires from donors aged roughly 6 to 25 years. A subset of samples was prepared in parallel using single-end sample barcoding, then pooled and co-amplified after Illumina adapter ligation. Study-level results and caveats: Significantly higher frequencies in patients than in controls were found for about five TRBV segments, including TRBV5-6, TRBV5-1 and TRBV20-1. Multiple sclerosis patients had significantly lower normalized Chao1 diversity than controls, a result that suggests substantial peripheral T-cell clonal expansion. The multiple sclerosis patient group was slightly younger than the control group. Direct clustering with F measure revealed strong co-clustering of samples prepared in the same batch, which led to a batch-effect correction.

The library was produced with PCR. The run used an Illumina HiSeq 2500. Unique molecular identifiers were incorporated into TCR beta cDNA libraries to reduce PCR and sequencing biases. Every 1 to 10 million input T cells yielded approximately 500,000 cDNA molecules, meaning each molecule approximated one T cell. The same protocol used for the earlier healthy control dataset was applied to prepare and sequence the patient libraries. Samples belonging to the same batch were prepared together, multiplexed and sequenced on a shared HiSeq lane. The original pipeline was this. Raw barcoded reads were processed with MIGEC, and single-read molecular identifier groups were discarded before consensus assembly and CDR3 extraction. VDJtools was used for post-analysis of the clonotype tables, and diversity was normalized by down-sampling every dataset to the size of the smallest sample. Repertoire overlap clustering matched CDR3 amino acid but not nucleotide sequences to correct batch-related cross-sample contamination. TCRdb redid the processing of the public reads, applying fastp at Q25 and MiXCR, and retained in-frame beta chains. Identical CDR3 proteins give one entry, which carries the most common genes and DNA. The V and J calls and clone size are TCRdb's, not the authors'. The sample data list roughly 580,000 distinct CDR3 sequences, and about 40% of these were observed just once. The ten top clones hold more than 1.5% of the sample.

Comments on this clonotype: It has no known antigen specificity. Per-base qualities were not stored, and no clone one base away is much larger.

To demonstrate the VDJtools post-analysis software, the study profiled TCR beta repertoires from the peripheral blood of 13 young patients with multiple sclerosis. Multiple sclerosis patients were children and adolescents aged about 6 to 15 years. Taken from cysteine to phenylalanine, the CDR3 has 17 residues. Only CDR3 DNA remains: 51 bases, in frame from the first base. V lost 3 bases and J lost 0 bases, and the count of bases not matched to a germline gene is 8. CDR1 SGDLS and CDR2 YYNGEE are derived from the germline V gene. The sequenced sample consisted of blood. This TCR derives from a girl aged 10-17 years with multiple sclerosis. This receptor chain uses TRBV9 and TRBJ2-5, and 10 junction bases match TRBD2. The CDR3: CASSETLSGRYQETQYF. The base sequence is TGTGCCAGCAGCGAAACACTTAGCGGGAGGTACCAAGAGACCCAGTACTTC.